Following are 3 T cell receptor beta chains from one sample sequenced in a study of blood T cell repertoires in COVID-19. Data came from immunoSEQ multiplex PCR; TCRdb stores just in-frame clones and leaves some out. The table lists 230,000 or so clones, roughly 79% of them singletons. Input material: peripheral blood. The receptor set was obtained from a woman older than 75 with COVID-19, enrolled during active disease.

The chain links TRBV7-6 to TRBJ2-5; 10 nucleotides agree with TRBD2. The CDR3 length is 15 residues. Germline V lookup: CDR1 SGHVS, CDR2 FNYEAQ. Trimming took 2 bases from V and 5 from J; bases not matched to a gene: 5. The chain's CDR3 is CASSLSGGARETQYF. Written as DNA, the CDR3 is TGTGCCAGCAGCTTAAGCGGGGGGGCCAGGGAGACCCAGTACTTC.

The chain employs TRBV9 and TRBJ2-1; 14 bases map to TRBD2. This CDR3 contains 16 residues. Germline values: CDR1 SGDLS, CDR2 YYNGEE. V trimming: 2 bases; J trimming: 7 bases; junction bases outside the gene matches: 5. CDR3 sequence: CASSVTSGGALNEQFF. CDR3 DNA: TGTGCCAGCAGCGTGACTAGCGGGGGGGCCCTGAATGAGCAGTTCTTC.

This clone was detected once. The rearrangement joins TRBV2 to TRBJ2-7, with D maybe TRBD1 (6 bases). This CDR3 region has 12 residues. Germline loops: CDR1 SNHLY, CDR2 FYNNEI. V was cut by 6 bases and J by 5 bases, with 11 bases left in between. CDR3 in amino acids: CASRQGIHEQYF. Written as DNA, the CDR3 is TGTGCCAGCAGACAGGGAATCCACGAGCAGTACTTC.